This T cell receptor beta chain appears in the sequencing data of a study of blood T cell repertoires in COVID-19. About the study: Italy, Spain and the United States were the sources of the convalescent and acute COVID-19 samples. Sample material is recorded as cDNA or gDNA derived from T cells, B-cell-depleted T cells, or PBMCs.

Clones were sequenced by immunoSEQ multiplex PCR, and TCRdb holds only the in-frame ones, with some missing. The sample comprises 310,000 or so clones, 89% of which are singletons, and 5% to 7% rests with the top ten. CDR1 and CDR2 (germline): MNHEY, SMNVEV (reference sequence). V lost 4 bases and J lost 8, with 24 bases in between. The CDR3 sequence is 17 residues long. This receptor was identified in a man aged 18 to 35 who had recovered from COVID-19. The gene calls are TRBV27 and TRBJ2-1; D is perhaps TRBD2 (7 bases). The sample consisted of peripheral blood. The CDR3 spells CASSSWRGGPFGDEQFF. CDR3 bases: TGTGCCAGCAGTTCCTGGAGGGGGGGGCCTTTCGGGGATGAGCAGTTCTTC.